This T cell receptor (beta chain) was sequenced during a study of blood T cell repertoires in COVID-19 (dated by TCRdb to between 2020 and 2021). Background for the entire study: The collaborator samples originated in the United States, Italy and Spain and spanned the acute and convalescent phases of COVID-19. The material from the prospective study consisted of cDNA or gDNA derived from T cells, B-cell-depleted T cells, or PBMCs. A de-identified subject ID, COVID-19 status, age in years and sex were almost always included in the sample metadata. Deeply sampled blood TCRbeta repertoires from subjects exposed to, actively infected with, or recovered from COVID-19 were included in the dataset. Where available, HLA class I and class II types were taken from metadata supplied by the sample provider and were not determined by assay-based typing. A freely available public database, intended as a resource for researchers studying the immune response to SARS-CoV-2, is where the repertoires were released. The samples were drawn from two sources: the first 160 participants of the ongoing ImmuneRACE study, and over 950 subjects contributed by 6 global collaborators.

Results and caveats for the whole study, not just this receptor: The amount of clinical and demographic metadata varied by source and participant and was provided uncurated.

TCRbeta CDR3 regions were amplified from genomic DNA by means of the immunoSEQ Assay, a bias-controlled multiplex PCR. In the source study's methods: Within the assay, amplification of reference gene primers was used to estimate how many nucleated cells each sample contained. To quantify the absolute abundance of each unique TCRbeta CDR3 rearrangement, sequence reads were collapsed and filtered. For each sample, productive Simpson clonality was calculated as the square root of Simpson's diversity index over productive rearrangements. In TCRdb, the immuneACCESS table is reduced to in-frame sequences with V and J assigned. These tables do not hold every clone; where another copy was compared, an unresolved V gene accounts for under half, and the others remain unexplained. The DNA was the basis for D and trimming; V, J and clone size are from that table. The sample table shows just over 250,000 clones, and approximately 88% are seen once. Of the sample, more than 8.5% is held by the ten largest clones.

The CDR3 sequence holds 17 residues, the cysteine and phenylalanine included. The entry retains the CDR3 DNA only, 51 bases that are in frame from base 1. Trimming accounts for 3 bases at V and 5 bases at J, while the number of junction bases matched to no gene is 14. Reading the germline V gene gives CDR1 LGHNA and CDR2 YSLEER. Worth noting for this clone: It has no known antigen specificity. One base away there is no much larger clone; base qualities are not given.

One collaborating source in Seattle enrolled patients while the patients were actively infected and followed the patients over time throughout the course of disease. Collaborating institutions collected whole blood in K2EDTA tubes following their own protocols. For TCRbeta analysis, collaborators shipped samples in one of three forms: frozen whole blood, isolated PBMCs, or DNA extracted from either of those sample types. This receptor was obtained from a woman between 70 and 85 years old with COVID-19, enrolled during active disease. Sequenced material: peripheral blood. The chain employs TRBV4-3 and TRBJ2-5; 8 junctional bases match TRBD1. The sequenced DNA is TGCGCCAGCAGCCAGGACCTAGAGCAGGGGGCACGGGAGACCCAGTACTTC. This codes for CASSQDLEQGARETQYF.